The clone carrying this T cell receptor (beta chain) was counted ten times or more. Antigen specificity is unknown. The CDR3 sequence is 17 residues long. Unmatched junction bases numbered 12, after V lost 5 bases and J lost 0 bases. Germline lookup yields CDR1 SGHNT and CDR2 YYREEE (reference sequence). This sample is drawn from a study of tumor-infiltrating lymphocytes in localized non-small cell lung cancer. Broader study findings: Higher tumor T cell infiltration than in uninvolved lung was supported by TCRbeta sequencing.

This table comes from immunoSEQ multiplex PCR, and its TCRdb copy is limited to in-frame clones, with some not included. The data show about 16,000 clones, roughly 40% seen once. The chain is built from TRBV5-4 and TRBJ1-1, with TRBD1 matching 8 bases. Specimen: lung tumor tissue. The TCR was taken from a human donor with non-small cell lung cancer. This chain's CDR3 is CASSRAGGAGMNTEAFF. For the CDR3, the DNA is TGTGCCAGCAGTCGGGCAGGGGGCGCAGGGATGAACACTGAAGCTTTCTTT.